Only a few counts were recorded for the clone carrying this TCR beta chain. Its antigen remains unknown. This sample was included in a study of T-cell memory formation after mild COVID-19. Across the whole study: TCR clusters mostly belonged to single donors. Findings of the study overall: Clones shrinking from day 15 to 85 showed even CD4/CD8 mixes; later expanders tilted CD4+.

The CDR3 contains 14 residues. The J segment lost 10 bases and the V segment lost 1 base, leaving 4 bases of the junction unmatched. Germline V gene sequence: CDR1 SGHAT, CDR2 FQDESV (reference sequence). Constant-segment-primed 5'RACE gave TCR alpha and TCR beta cDNA libraries with sample barcodes and UMIs. TCRdb re-called the 5' RACE reads through MiXCR, storing one row per CDR3 protein. This sample carries hundreds of thousands of distinct CDR3 sequences, roughly 25% of them seen once, and the ten largest clones take approximately 13%. Sequenced material: PBMCs or a T cell subset sorted from them (not recorded which). The receptor was isolated from an adult woman who had mild COVID-19 (a few samples of this study predate the infection). Cell type and time point are not known. The genes are TRBV11-1 and TRBJ2-1; 10 nucleotides agree with TRBD2. CDR3 amino acids: CASSLEREGQEQFF. In nucleotides, the CDR3 is TGTGCCAGCAGCTTAGAGCGGGAGGGCCAAGAGCAGTTCTTC.